Each of the 28 T cell receptor beta chains below was sequenced from the same sample in a study of cytomegalovirus exposure and HLA in healthy donors. The PCR used 60 Vbeta and 13 Jbeta primers. Here immunoSEQ multiplex PCR was the method, and the copy in TCRdb shows in-frame clones only, minus some. Seen here are 150,000 to 200,000 clones, approximately 82% observed once, and the top ten hold 6.4%. The sequenced sample consisted of PBMCs. These receptors came from a man aged 50 to 60 in good health and CMV-seropositive.

The chain links TRBV11-3 to TRBJ2-7; D is unclear. Germline V gene data show CDR1 as SGHNT and CDR2 as YENEEA. The CDR3 length is 15 residues. Trimming stripped 4 bases from V and 2 bases from J, with 15 bases between. CDR3 nucleotide sequence: TGTGCCAGCAGCTCCCGACTCGAGTCGACCTACGAGCAGTACGTC. Protein product: CASSSRLESTYEQYV.

The chain recombines TRBV19 with TRBJ1-6, with D hard to call. The CDR3 sequence is 14 residues long. Trimming stripped 6 bases from V and 8 bases from J, with 14 bases between. Germline V lookup: CDR1 LNHDA, CDR2 SQIVND (reference sequence). The CDR3 region has the DNA TGTGCCAGTAGAGAGAGAGGGAATGATTCACCCCTCCACTTT. Protein product: CASRERGNDSPLHF. Filled out from reference TRBV19 and TRBJ1-6, the complete variable domain reads DGGITQSPKYLFRKEGQNVTLSCEQNLNHDAMYWYRQDPGQGLRLIYYSQIVNDFQKGDIAEGYSVSREKKESFPLTVTSAQKNPTAFYLCASRERGNDSPLHFGNGTRLTVT.

The chain couples TRBV10-2 to TRBJ2-7, with TRBD2 identical over 8 bases. Trimming at V came to 3 bases and at J to 3 bases, leaving 4 bases not matched to a gene. There are 14 residues in the CDR3. Germline V CDR1 and CDR2: WSHSY, SAAADI. DNA for the CDR3: TGCGCCAGCAGTGAAGGGCGGGAGGTCTACGAGCAGTACGTC. It yields the protein CASSEGREVYEQYV.

The rearrangement uses TRBV9 and TRBJ1-4; unclear D gene. Trimming shortened V by 4 bases and J by 8 bases, and 18 bases separated the two germline ends. Germline V gene lookup returns CDR1 SGDLS and CDR2 YYNGEE. This CDR3 spans 15 amino acids. The CDR3 is CASSPEGRLGEKLFF. The CDR3 DNA is TGTGCCAGCAGCCCCGAGGGCAGATTAGGAGAAAAACTGTTTTTT.

The chain carries TRBV7-3 and TRBJ2-3; 11 bases match TRBD2. The CDR3 spans 16 residues. Trimming cost V 2 bases and J 3 bases; bases outside gene matches: 4. Germline assignment: CDR1 SGHTA and CDR2 FQGTGA. The CDR3 reads CASSLHGTSGTDTQYF. The CDR3 DNA reads as TGTGCCAGCAGCTTACATGGGACTAGCGGTACAGATACGCAGTATTTT.

J is TRBJ1-5 and V is TRBV2, with D perhaps matching TRBD1 (6 bases). Trimming shortened V by 6 bases and J by 0 bases, and 15 bases separated the two germline ends. The CDR3 is 16 amino acids. CDR1 is SNHLY, CDR2 FYNNEI, per germline. The DNA of the CDR3 is TGTGCCAGCAGAACAGGGCTCCGTGGTAGCAATCAGCCCCAGCATTTT. Its translation is CASRTGLRGSNQPQHF. The full variable domain, completed using reference TRBV2 and TRBJ1-5, is EPEVTQTPSHQVTQMGQEVILRCVPISNHLYFYWYRQILGQKVEFLVSFYNNEISEKSEIFDDQFSVERPDGSNFTLKIRSTKLEDSAMYFCASRTGLRGSNQPQHFGDGTRLSIL.

The chain is built from TRBV7-8 and TRBJ2-7; 7 nucleotides align to TRBD1. The germline V gene encodes CDR1 SGHVS and CDR2 FQNEAQ. The V and J ends lost 1 base and 2 bases, in that order; junction bases with no gene match: 2. The CDR3 runs 14 residues. The CDR3 loop is CASSLGGTAYEQYV. The CDR3 nucleotides are TGTGCCAGCAGCTTAGGGGGGACAGCCTACGAGCAGTACGTC.

The chain has TRBV27 and TRBJ2-3; 8 nucleotides align to TRBD1. CDR3 size: 17 residues. V lost 5 bases and J lost 6; bases outside the gene matches: 16. The V gene's germline CDR1 is MNHEY and CDR2 SMNVEV (reference sequence). The CDR3 loop reads CASSLLDRAAAGDTQYF. The CDR3 bases are TGTGCCAGCAGTCTCCTGGACAGGGCCGCTGCGGGGGATACGCAGTATTTT.

This sequence joins TRBV27 and TRBJ1-2; TRBD1 is a possible D gene (6 bases). Germline assignment: CDR1 MNHEY and CDR2 SMNVEV (reference sequence). The CDR3 extends over 13 amino acids. The germline V and J ends were trimmed by 5 bases and 4 bases, with 11 bases remaining between them. CDR3 DNA sequence: TGTGCCAGCAGTCACAAAGGGGGCTATGGCTACACCTTC. Its protein is CASSHKGGYGYTF.

This clone was observed once. The J gene is TRBJ1-2, the V gene TRBV6-1; D gene unclear. The CDR3 is made up of 13 amino acids. The germline V gene has CDR1 MNHNS and CDR2 SASEGT. V lost 10 bases and J 5 bases, leaving 17 bases between the germline ends. The CDR3 region is CAIDQVRDYGYTF. The CDR3 DNA reads TGTGCCATCGACCAGGTCCGGGATTATGGCTACACCTTC.

The chain has TRBV6-5 and TRBJ1-1; tentative D call: TRBD1 (6 bases). The CDR3 contains 15 residues. Trimming took 0 bases from V and 7 from J, leaving 15 bases between them. Germline loops: CDR1 MNHEY, CDR2 SVGAGI. The CDR3 coding sequence is TGTGCCAGCAGTTACTCCATGGGGGGGCTTGGTGAAGCTTTCTTT. Amino acids: CASSYSMGGLGEAFF.

J is TRBJ1-2 and V is TRBV5-4, with TRBD1 matching 7 bases. V was clipped by 4 bases and J by 6 bases; unmatched bases: 9. This CDR3 is 14 amino acids long. From germline, CDR1 is SGHNT and CDR2 YYREEE (reference sequence). The CDR3: CASSLIHRGDGYTF. The CDR3 region has the DNA TGTGCCAGCAGCCTGATTCACAGGGGAGATGGCTACACCTTC.

The rearrangement uses TRBV15 and TRBJ2-7, with 10 bases fitting TRBD2. This CDR3 spans 16 amino acids. Germline V gene data show CDR1 as LNHNV and CDR2 as YYDKDF (reference sequence). After removal of 1 base from V and 2 bases from J, the junction contained 5 bases not matched to a gene. CDR3 coding DNA: TGTGCCACCAGCAGAGGTATTAGCGGGGGGACCTACGAGCAGTACTTC. The encoded protein is CATSRGISGGTYEQYF.

A single count supports this clone. The genes are TRBV5-5 and TRBJ2-7; unclear D gene. CDR3 length: 12 amino acids. Germline values: CDR1 SGHKS, CDR2 YYEKEE (reference sequence). V gave up 1 base and J gave up 4 bases, with 6 bases separating them. The CDR3 is CASSLLQYEQYF. DNA for the CDR3: TGTGCCAGCAGCTTGTTACAGTACGAGCAGTACTTC. Full variable domain (outside the CDR3, taken from reference TRBV5-5 and TRBJ2-7): DAGVTQSPTHLIKTRGQQVTLRCSPISGHKSVSWYQQVLGQGPQFIFQYYEKEERGRGNFPDRFSARQFPNYSSELNVNALLLGDSALYLCASSLLQYEQYFGPGTRLTVT.

The chain employs TRBV7-3 and TRBJ2-1, with D unclear. This CDR3 region has 12 residues. V lost 6 bases and J 9 bases, leaving 12 bases between the germline ends. Germline values: CDR1 SGHTA, CDR2 FQGTGA. The chain's CDR3 is CASSLTLGEQFF. DNA of the CDR3: TGTGCCAGCAGTCTAACCCTTGGTGAGCAGTTCTTC.

The chain has TRBV28 and TRBJ2-3; 8 bases match TRBD2. CDR3 length: 16 residues. The V and J ends lost 6 bases and 2 bases, in that order; junction bases with no gene match: 10. Germline V CDR1 and CDR2: MDHEN, SYDVKM. In DNA, the CDR3 is TGTGCCAGCAGGGGATTAGCGGGATCTACCACAGATACGCAGTATTTT. It specifies CASRGLAGSTTDTQYF.

The chain employs TRBV9 and TRBJ2-7, with 8 bases that match TRBD1. Unmatched junction bases numbered 13, after V lost 4 bases and J lost 7 bases. The CDR3 is 15 amino acids. Germline values: CDR1 SGDLS, CDR2 YYNGEE. In DNA form, the CDR3 reads TGTGCCAGCAGCCCAATACAGGGGGTGTCGAAGGAGCAGTACTTC. Encoded protein: CASSPIQGVSKEQYF.

The chain recombines TRBV6-5 with TRBJ1-6; 7 nucleotides line up with TRBD1. Germline assignment: CDR1 MNHEY and CDR2 SVGAGI. With 2 bases clipped from V and 5 bases from J, the junction kept 3 bases outside the gene matches. This CDR3 contains 15 residues. The DNA of the CDR3 is TGTGCCAGCAGTTACCGGGACAGAAATAATTCACCCCTCCACTTT. Translating it yields CASSYRDRNNSPLHF.

The chain combines TRBV6-5 with TRBJ2-3; D is perhaps TRBD1 (5 bases). Germline V gene data show CDR1 as MNHEY and CDR2 as SVGAGI. V was clipped by 2 bases and J by 1 base, with 13 bases between them. This CDR3 region has 16 residues. The CDR3 here is CASSYEAGLGTDTQYF. CDR3 bases: TGTGCCAGCAGTTACGAGGCAGGGTTGGGCACAGATACGCAGTATTTT.

The chain joins TRBV7-9 to TRBJ1-4, with D perhaps TRBD1 (5 bases). The CDR3 extends over 16 amino acids. Germline assignment: CDR1 SEHNR and CDR2 FQNEAQ (reference sequence). V was trimmed by 5 bases and J by 4 bases, leaving 17 bases between them. The CDR3 region is CASSILTGHFNEKLFF. The CDR3 nucleotides are TGTGCCAGCAGCATACTCACAGGACACTTTAATGAAAAACTGTTTTTT. Full variable domain (rest looked up from reference TRBV7-9 and TRBJ1-4): DTGVSQNPRHKITKRGQNVTFRCDPISEHNRLYWYRQTLGQGPEFLTYFQNEAQLEKSRLLSDRFSAERPKGSFSTLEIQRTEQGDSAMYLCASSILTGHFNEKLFFGSGTQLSVL.

The chain joins TRBV2 to TRBJ1-1; 11 bases fit TRBD1. Losses at the gene ends were 5 bases for V and 7 bases for J; bases not matched to a gene: 9. This CDR3 comprises 15 residues. Germline loops: CDR1 SNHLY, CDR2 FYNNEI. The CDR3 sequence is CASSQSGQGAGEAFF. In DNA form, the CDR3 reads TGTGCCAGCAGTCAGTCCGGACAGGGGGCAGGTGAAGCTTTCTTT.

The chain joins TRBV11-3 to TRBJ2-2; TRBD1 aligns across 7 bases. The CDR3 runs 15 residues. V was clipped by 7 bases and J by 3 bases; unmatched bases: 8. Germline V lookup: CDR1 SGHNT, CDR2 YENEEA. The CDR3 sequence: CASILRGGDTGELFF. CDR3 nucleotide sequence: TGTGCCAGCATCCTTAGAGGGGGCGACACCGGGGAGCTGTTTTTT.

The chain combines TRBV5-4 with TRBJ1-2, with 12 bases matching TRBD1. The ends lost 3 bases at V and 13 bases at J; junction bases unmatched: 4. The length of the CDR3 is 12 residues. Germline CDR1 and CDR2: SGHNT and YYREEE (reference sequence). The CDR3 DNA follows: TGTGCCAGCAGCTCCGGGACAGGGGGCCCCACCTTC. Its protein product is CASSSGTGGPTF.

V gene TRBV11-3 combines with J gene TRBJ2-1, with D possibly being TRBD2 (5 bases). Trimming left V 3 bases short and J 6 bases short, with 9 bases between. Germline CDR1 and CDR2: SGHNT and YENEEA. The CDR3 is 13 residues long. The CDR3: CASSFRGSNEQFF. Here the CDR3 DNA reads TGTGCCAGCAGCTTCCGTGGGAGCAATGAGCAGTTCTTC.

This clone showed up just once. V gene TRBV18 combines with J gene TRBJ2-7, with 12 positions matching TRBD1. V was clipped by 3 bases and J by 6 bases; unmatched bases: 6. The CDR3 contains 15 residues. Germline V gives CDR1 KGHSH, CDR2 LQKENI. In DNA, the CDR3 is TGTGCCAGCTCACCGGGACAGGGGGCTTTTAGCGAGCAGTACTTC. Translated: CASSPGQGAFSEQYF.

The V and J genes are TRBV2 and TRBJ2-3; D is ambiguous. The CDR3 contains 16 residues. The germline V gene encodes CDR1 SNHLY and CDR2 FYNNEI. V lost 7 bases to trimming and J lost 1 base, with 18 bases between them. Here the CDR3 DNA reads TGTGCCAGCACCCAGGTACTCGACGATCGCACAGATACGCAGTATTTT. This encodes CASTQVLDDRTDTQYF.

The chain uses TRBV5-1 and TRBJ2-3; the D is unclear. In germline, CDR1 is SGHRS, CDR2 YFSETQ. There are 13 residues in the CDR3. Trimming left V 4 bases short and J 3 bases short, with 9 bases between. Here the CDR3 reads CASSGQSTDTQYF. Written as DNA, the CDR3 is TGCGCCAGCAGCGGGCAGTCAACAGATACGCAGTATTTT. The full variable domain, with the rest looked up from reference TRBV5-1 and TRBJ2-3, is KAGVTQTPRYLIKTRGQQVTLSCSPISGHRSVSWYQQTPGQGLQFLFEYFSETQRNKGNFPGRFSGRQFSNSRSEMNVSTLELGDSALYLCASSGQSTDTQYFGPGTRLTVL.

The chain uses TRBV5-4 and TRBJ1-3, with a possible D match to TRBD1 (5 bases). The CDR3 has 16 residues. With 1 base removed from V and 4 bases from J, the gap between germline ends came to 15 bases. Germline lookup yields CDR1 SGHNT and CDR2 YYREEE (reference sequence). This CDR3 is CASSLMAGSGGNTIYF. The CDR3 coding sequence is TGTGCCAGCAGCTTGATGGCAGGGTCAGGAGGAAACACCATATATTTT.